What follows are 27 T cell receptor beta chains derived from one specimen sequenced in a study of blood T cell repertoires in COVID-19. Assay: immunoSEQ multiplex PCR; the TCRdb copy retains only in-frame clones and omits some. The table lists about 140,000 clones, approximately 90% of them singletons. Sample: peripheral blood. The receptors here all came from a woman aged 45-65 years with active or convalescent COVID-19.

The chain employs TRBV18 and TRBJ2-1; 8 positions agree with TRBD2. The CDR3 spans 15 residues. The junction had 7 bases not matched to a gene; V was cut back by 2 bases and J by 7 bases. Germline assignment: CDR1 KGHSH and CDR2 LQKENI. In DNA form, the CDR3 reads TGTGCCAGCTCACCAAACGGGGGGGCTAATAATGAGCAGTTCTTC. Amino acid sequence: CASSPNGGANNEQFF. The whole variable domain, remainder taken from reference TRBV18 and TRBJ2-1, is NAGVMQNPRHLVRRRGQEARLRCSPMKGHSHVYWYRQLPEEGLKFMVYLQKENIIDESGMPKERFSAEFPKEGPSILRIQQVVRGDSAAYFCASSPNGGANNEQFFGPGTRLTVL.

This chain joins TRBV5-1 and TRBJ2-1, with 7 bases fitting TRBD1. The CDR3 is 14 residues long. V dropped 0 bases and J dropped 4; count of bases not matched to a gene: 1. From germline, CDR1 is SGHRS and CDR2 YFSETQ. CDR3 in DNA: TGCGCCAGCAGCTTGGGGGACAGTTACAATGAGCAGTTCTTC. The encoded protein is CASSLGDSYNEQFF.

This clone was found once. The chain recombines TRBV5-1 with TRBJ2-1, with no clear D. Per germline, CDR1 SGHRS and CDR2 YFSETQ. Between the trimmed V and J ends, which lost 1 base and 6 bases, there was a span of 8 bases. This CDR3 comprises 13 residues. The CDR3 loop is CASSLRPGNEQFF. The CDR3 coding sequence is TGCGCCAGCAGCTTGCGACCGGGCAATGAGCAGTTCTTC.

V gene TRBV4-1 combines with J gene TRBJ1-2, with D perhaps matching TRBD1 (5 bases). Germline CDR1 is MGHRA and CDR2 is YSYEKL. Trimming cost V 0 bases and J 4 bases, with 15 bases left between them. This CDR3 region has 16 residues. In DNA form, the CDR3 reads TGCGCCAGCAGCCAAGATAATCCAGGGCAGGCCTATGGCTACACCTTC. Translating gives CASSQDNPGQAYGYTF.

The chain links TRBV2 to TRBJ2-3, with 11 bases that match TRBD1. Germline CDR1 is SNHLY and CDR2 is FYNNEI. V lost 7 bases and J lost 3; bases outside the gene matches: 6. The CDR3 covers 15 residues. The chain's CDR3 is CASKADRGRTDTQYF. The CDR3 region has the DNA TGTGCCAGCAAAGCGGACAGGGGGCGTACAGATACGCAGTATTTT.

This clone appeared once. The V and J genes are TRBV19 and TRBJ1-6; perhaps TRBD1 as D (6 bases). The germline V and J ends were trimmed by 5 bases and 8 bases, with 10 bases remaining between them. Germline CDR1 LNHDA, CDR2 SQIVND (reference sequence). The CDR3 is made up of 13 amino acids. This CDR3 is CASSDTGYSPLHF. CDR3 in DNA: TGTGCCAGTAGTGATACAGGGTATTCACCCCTCCACTTT.

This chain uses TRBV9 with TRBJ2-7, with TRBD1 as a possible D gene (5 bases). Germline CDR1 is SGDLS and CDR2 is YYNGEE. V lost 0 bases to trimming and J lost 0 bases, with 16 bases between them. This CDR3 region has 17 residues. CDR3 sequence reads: CASSVGPTVGRSYEQYF. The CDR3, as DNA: TGTGCCAGCAGCGTAGGCCCTACAGTGGGGCGCTCCTACGAGCAGTACTTC.

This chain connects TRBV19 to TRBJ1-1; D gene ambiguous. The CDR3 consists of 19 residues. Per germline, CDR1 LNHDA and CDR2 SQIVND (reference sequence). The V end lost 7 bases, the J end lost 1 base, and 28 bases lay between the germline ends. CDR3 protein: CASTPYLRGRVISNTEAFF. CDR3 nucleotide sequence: TGTGCCAGTACCCCTTACCTCAGAGGGCGGGTAATATCGAACACTGAAGCTTTCTTT.

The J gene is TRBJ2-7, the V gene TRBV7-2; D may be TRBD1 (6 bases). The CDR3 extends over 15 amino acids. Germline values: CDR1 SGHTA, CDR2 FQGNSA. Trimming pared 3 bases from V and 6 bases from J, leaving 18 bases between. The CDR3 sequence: CASSFGYRVSSEQYF. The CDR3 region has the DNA TGTGCCAGCAGCTTCGGGTACAGGGTTTCTTCCGAGCAGTACTTC.

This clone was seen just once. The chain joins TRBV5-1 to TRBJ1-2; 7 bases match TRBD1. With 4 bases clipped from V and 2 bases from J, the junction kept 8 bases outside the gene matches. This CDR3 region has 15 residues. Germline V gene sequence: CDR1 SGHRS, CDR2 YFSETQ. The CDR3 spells CASSPQTGINYGYTF. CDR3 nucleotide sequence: TGCGCCAGCAGCCCCCAGACAGGGATAAACTATGGCTACACCTTC.

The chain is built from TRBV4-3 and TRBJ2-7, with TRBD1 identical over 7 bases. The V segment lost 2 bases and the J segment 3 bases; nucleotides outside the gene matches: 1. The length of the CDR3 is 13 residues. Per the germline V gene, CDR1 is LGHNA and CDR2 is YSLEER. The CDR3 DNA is TGCGCCAGCAGCCAACGGACAGGCTACGAGCAGTACTTC. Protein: CASSQRTGYEQYF.

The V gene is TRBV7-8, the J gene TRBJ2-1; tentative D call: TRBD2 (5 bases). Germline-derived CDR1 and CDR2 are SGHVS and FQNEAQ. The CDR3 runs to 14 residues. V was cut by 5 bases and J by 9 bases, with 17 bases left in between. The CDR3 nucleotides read TGTGCCAGCAGCCCCCGTCGGGGAGAGGGTGAGCAGTTCTTC. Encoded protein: CASSPRRGEGEQFF.

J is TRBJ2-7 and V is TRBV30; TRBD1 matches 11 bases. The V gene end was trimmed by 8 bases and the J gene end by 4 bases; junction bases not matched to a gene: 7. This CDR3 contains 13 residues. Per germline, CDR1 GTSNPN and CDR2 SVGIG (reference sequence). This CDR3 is CAGWTGGIYEQYF. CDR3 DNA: TGTGCCGGATGGACAGGGGGCATTTACGAGCAGTACTTC.

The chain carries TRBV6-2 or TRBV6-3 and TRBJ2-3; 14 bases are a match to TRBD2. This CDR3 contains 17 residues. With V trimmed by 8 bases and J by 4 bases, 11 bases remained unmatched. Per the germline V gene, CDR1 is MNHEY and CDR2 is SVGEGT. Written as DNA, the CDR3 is TGTGCCAGCCGCCCTCGGACTAGCGGGAGGATCGCAGATACGCAGTATTTT. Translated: CASRPRTSGRIADTQYF.

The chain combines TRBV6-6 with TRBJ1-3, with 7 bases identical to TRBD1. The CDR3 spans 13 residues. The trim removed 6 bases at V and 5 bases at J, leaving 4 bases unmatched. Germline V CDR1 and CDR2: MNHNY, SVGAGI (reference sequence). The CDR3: CASSLTGRNTIYF. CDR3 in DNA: TGTGCCAGCAGCTTGACAGGGAGAAACACCATATATTTT.

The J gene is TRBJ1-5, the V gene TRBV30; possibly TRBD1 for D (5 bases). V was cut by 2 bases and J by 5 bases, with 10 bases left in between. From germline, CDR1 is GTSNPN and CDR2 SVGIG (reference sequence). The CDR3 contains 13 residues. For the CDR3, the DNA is TGTGCCTGGAGTAAGGACACCTATCAGCCCCAGCATTTT. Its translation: CAWSKDTYQPQHF. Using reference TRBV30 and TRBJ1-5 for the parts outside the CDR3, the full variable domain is SQTIHQWPATLVQPVGSPLSLECTVEGTSNPNLYWYRQAAGRGLQLLFYSVGIGQISSEVPQNLSASRPQDRQFILSSKKLLLSDSGFYLCAWSKDTYQPQHFGDGTRLSIL.

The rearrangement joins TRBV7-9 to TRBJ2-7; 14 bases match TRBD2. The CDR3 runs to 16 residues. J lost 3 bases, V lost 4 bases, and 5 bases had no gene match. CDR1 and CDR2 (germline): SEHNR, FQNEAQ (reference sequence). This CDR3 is CASSWGLAGAYYEQYF. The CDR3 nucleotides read TGTGCCAGCAGCTGGGGACTAGCGGGGGCCTACTACGAGCAGTACTTC.

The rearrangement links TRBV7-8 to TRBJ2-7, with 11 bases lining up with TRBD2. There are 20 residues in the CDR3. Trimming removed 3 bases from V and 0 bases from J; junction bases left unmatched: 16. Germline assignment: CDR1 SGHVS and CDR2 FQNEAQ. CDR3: CASSLPFLLAGGTISYEQYF. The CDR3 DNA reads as TGTGCCAGCAGCTTGCCCTTTCTCCTAGCGGGAGGTACCATCTCCTACGAGCAGTACTTC.

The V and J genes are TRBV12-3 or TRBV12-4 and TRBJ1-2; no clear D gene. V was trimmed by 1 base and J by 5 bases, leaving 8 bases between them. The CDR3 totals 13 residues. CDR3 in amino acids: CASSLGQVYGYTF. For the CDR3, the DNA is TGTGCCAGCAGTTTAGGGCAGGTTTATGGCTACACCTTC.

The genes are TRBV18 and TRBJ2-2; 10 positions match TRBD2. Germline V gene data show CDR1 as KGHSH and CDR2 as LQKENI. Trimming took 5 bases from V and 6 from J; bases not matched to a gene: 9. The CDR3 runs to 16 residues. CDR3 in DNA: TGTGCCAGCTCAGCGTCTCTAGCGGGAGTGGCCGGGGAGCTGTTTTTT. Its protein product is CASSASLAGVAGELFF.

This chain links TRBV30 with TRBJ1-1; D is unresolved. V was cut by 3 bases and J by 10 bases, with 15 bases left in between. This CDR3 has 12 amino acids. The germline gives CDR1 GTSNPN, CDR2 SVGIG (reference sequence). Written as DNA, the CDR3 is TGTGCCTGGAGGTCCGTATCATTCGGAGCTTTCTTT. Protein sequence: CAWRSVSFGAFF.

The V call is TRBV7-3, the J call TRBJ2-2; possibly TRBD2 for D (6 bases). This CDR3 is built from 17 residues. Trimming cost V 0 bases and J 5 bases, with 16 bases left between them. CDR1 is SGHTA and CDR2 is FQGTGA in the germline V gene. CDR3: CASSLTIGGAGTGELFF. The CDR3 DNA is TGTGCCAGCAGCTTAACGATCGGGGGTGCGGGAACCGGGGAGCTGTTTTTT.

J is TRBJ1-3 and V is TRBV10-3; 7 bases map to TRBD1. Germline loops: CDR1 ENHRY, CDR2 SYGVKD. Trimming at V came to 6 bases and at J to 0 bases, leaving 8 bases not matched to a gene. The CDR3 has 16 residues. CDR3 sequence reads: CAISQTGLISGNTIYF. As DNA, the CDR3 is TGTGCCATCAGCCAGACAGGGTTGATCTCTGGAAACACCATATATTTT.

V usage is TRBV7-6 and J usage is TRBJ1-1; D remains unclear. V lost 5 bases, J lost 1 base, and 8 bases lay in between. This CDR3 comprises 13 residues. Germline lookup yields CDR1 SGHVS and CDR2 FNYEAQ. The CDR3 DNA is TGTGCCAGCAGCCCAACTGGGAACACTGAAGCTTTCTTT. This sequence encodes CASSPTGNTEAFF.

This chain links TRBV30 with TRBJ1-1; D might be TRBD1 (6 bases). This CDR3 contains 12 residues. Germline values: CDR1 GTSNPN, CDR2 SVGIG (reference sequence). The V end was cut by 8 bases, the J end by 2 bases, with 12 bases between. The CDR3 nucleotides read TGTGCCCAAGACAGGCTTAACACTGAAGCTTTCTTT. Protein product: CAQDRLNTEAFF.

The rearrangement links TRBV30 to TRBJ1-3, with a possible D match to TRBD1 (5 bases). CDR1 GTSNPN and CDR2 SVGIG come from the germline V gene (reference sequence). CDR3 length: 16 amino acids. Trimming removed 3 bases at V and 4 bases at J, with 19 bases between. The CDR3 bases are TGTGCCTGGAGCTCCAGTAGGGGTATCTTCGGAAACACCATATATTTT. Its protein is CAWSSSRGIFGNTIYF.

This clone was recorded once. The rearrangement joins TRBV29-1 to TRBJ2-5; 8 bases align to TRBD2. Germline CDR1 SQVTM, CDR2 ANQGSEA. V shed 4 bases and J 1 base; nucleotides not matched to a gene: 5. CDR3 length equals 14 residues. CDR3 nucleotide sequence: TGCAGCGTTGGGGGTAGCGGGGCCCAAGAGACCCAGTACTTC. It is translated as CSVGGSGAQETQYF.